One sample yielded the 10 T cell receptor beta chains listed below, sequenced in a study of shared clonotypes between healthy human individuals. TCRdb keeps only in-frame clones here, not all; method: immunoSEQ multiplex PCR. The sample records about 480,000 clones, approximately 85% being singletons. The sequenced sample was PBMCs. The origin of the receptors is a middle-aged woman in good health. Some clones in this sample may be carry-over from other donors' samples.

There are a few counts of this clone. The chain joins TRBV6-1 to TRBJ2-7; no clear D gene. V lost 3 bases and J 3 bases, leaving 6 bases between the germline ends. Germline V gives CDR1 MNHNS, CDR2 SASEGT. There are 12 residues in the CDR3. The CDR3 sequence: CASSDWLYEQYF. The CDR3 DNA sequence: TGTGCCAGCAGTGACTGGCTCTACGAGCAGTACTTC.

The V call is TRBV5-6, the J call TRBJ2-5; D remains ambiguous. The CDR3 spans 14 residues. V lost 1 base and J lost 2, with 9 bases in between. Per germline, CDR1 SGHDT and CDR2 YYEEEE. The DNA for the CDR3 is TGTGCCAGCAGCTTGTCTGACTGGCAAGAGACCCAGTACTTC. Its protein product is CASSLSDWQETQYF.

This CDR3 is CASSRGRARQETQYF. The DNA of the CDR3 is TGTGCCAGCAGCCGGGGTCGCGCCCGCCAGGAGACCCAGTACTTC. V and J are TRBV7-2 and TRBJ2-5; TRBD2 is a possible D gene (5 bases). CDR3 length equals 15 residues. Germline values: CDR1 SGHTA, CDR2 FQGNSA. V dropped 5 bases and J dropped 5 bases, with 18 bases sitting between them.

V gene TRBV5-6 combines with J gene TRBJ2-7; the D is unclear. Trimming pared 4 bases from V and 0 bases from J, leaving 14 bases between. The CDR3 loop spans 15 amino acids. Germline CDR1 reads SGHDT; CDR2 reads YYEEEE. The CDR3 bases are TGTGCCAGCAGCCCCATCCAAGGGTTCTCCTACGAGCAGTACTTC. This codes for CASSPIQGFSYEQYF.

The chain couples TRBV9 to TRBJ2-7; a weak D match, TRBD2 (6 bases). V was pared by 4 bases and J by 5 bases, with 16 bases between. The germline V gene encodes CDR1 SGDLS and CDR2 YYNGEE. This CDR3 is 14 amino acids long. The CDR3 nucleotides read TGTGCCAGCAGCCCTTCTGCGGGAAGTAACGAGCAGTACTTC. It translates to CASSPSAGSNEQYF. Supplemented by reference TRBV9 and TRBJ2-7, the full variable domain reads DSGVTQTPKHLITATGQRVTLRCSPRSGDLSVYWYQQSLDQGLQFLIQYYNGEERAKGNILERFSAQQFPDLHSELNLSSLELGDSALYFCASSPSAGSNEQYFGPGTRLTVT.

The chain is built from TRBV6-1 and TRBJ1-6, with 8 bases fitting TRBD1. The junction had 7 bases not matched to a gene; V was cut back by 6 bases and J by 12 bases. The CDR3 contains 13 residues. In germline, CDR1 is MNHNS, CDR2 SASEGT. CDR3 sequence reads: CASSDRGKEPLHF. The CDR3 DNA reads as TGTGCCAGCAGCGACAGGGGAAAAGAACCCCTCCACTTT.

This clone was observed a handful of times. This chain connects TRBV7-9 to TRBJ2-5; TRBD1 matches 7 bases. Germline loops: CDR1 SEHNR, CDR2 FQNEAQ (reference sequence). This CDR3 has 12 amino acids. With V trimmed by 5 bases and J by 5 bases, 2 bases remained unmatched. The CDR3 sequence is CASSPRGETQYF. In DNA, the CDR3 is TGTGCCAGCAGCCCCAGGGGGGAGACCCAGTACTTC. The whole variable domain, remainder taken from reference TRBV7-9 and TRBJ2-5, is DTGVSQNPRHKITKRGQNVTFRCDPISEHNRLYWYRQTLGQGPEFLTYFQNEAQLEKSRLLSDRFSAERPKGSFSTLEIQRTEQGDSAMYLCASSPRGETQYFGPGTRLLVL.

This clone was counted between two and nine times. The chain has TRBV10-3 and TRBJ1-5, with D perhaps matching TRBD1 (6 bases). CDR1 ENHRY and CDR2 SYGVKD come from the germline V gene. CDR3 length equals 14 residues. Trimming shortened V by 6 bases and J by 6 bases, and 15 bases separated the two germline ends. The CDR3 DNA sequence: TGTGCCATCAGAGCCGCAGGGGAAAGTCAGCCCCAGCATTTT. Translating gives CAIRAAGESQPQHF.

The rearrangement links TRBV28 to TRBJ2-7, with a weak D call TRBD1 (6 bases). Trimming left V 10 bases short and J 6 bases short, with 13 bases between. The CDR3 is 11 residues long. Germline-derived CDR1 and CDR2 are MDHEN and SYDVKM. Written as DNA, the CDR3 is TGTGCCACCCAGGGGATGGGCGAGCAGTACTTC. Its translation is CATQGMGEQYF.

This clone was found once. This chain uses TRBV19 with TRBJ1-3, with a weak D call TRBD1 (6 bases). This CDR3 spans 16 amino acids. V was clipped by 6 bases and J by 1 base, with 16 bases between them. CDR1 is LNHDA and CDR2 is SQIVND in the germline V gene (reference sequence). The CDR3 here is CASSPLDSVSGNTIYF. The CDR3 nucleotides read TGTGCCAGTAGCCCCCTGGACAGCGTATCTGGAAACACCATATATTTT.